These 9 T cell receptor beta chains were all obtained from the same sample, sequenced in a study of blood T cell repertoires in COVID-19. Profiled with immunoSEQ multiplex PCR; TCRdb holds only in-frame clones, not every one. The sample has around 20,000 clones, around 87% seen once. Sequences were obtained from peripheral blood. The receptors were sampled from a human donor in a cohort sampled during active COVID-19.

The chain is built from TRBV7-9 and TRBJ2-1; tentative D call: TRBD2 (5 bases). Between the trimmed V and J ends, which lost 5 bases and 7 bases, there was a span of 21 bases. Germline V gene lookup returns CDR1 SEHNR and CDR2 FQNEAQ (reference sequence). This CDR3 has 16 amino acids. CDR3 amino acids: CASSRPEVASRNEQFF. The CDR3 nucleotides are TGTGCCAGCAGCCGCCCGGAGGTGGCTTCTAGGAATGAGCAGTTCTTC.

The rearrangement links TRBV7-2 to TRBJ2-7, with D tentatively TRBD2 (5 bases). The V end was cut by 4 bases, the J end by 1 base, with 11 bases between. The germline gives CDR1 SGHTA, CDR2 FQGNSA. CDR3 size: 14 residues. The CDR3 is CASSYPGGSYEQYF. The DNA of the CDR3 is TGTGCCAGCAGCTACCCTGGAGGATCCTACGAGCAGTACTTC.

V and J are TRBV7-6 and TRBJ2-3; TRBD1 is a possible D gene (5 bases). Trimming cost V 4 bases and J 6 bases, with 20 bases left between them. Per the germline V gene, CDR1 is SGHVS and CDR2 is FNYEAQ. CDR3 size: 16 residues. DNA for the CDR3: TGTGCCAGCAGCTCCGACGGTGGGGCTGACCCCGATACGCAGTATTTT. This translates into CASSSDGGADPDTQYF.

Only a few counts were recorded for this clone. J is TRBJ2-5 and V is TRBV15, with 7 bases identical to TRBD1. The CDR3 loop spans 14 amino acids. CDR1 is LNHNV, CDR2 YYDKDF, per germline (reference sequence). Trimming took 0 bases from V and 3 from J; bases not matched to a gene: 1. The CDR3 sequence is CATSRDGTEETQYF. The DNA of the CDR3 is TGTGCCACCAGCAGAGACGGGACAGAAGAGACCCAGTACTTC.

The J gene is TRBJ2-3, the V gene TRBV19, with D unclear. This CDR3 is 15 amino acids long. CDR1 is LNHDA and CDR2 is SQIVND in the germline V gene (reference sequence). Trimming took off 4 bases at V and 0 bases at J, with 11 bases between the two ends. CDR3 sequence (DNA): TGTGCCAGTAGTAAGTTTTTTACTAGCACAGATACGCAGTATTTT. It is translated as CASSKFFTSTDTQYF. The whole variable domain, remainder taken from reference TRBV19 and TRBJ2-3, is DGGITQSPKYLFRKEGQNVTLSCEQNLNHDAMYWYRQDPGQGLRLIYYSQIVNDFQKGDIAEGYSVSREKKESFPLTVTSAQKNPTAFYLCASSKFFTSTDTQYFGPGTRLTVL.

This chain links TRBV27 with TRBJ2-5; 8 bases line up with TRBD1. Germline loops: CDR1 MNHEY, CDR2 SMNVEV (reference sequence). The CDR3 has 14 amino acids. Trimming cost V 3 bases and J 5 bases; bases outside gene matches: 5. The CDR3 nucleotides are TGTGCCAGCAGTTTCCAGGGGGCCGGGGAGACCCAGTACTTC. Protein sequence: CASSFQGAGETQYF.

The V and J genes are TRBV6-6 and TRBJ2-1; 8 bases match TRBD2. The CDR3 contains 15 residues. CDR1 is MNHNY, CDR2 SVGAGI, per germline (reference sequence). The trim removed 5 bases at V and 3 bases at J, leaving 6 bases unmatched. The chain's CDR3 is CASSPTSGYYNEQFF. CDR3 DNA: TGTGCCAGCAGTCCCACTAGCGGATACTACAATGAGCAGTTCTTC.

CDR3 in amino acids: CASSFQGAGNEQFF. In DNA form, the CDR3 reads TGCGCCAGCAGCTTTCAGGGGGCTGGCAATGAGCAGTTCTTC. This chain connects TRBV5-1 to TRBJ2-1, with 8 positions matching TRBD1. Germline V gene data show CDR1 as SGHRS and CDR2 as YFSETQ. Unmatched junction bases numbered 4, after V lost 2 bases and J lost 6 bases. CDR3 size: 14 residues. Variable domain in full (rest from reference TRBV5-1 and TRBJ2-1): KAGVTQTPRYLIKTRGQQVTLSCSPISGHRSVSWYQQTPGQGLQFLFEYFSETQRNKGNFPGRFSGRQFSNSRSEMNVSTLELGDSALYLCASSFQGAGNEQFFGPGTRLTVL.

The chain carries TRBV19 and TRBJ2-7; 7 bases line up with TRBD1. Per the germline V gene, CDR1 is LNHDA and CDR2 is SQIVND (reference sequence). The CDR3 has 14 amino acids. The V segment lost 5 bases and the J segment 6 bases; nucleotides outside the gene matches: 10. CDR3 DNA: TGTGCCAGTAGTGGACCGGGACAGCTTACCGAGCAGTACTTC. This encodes CASSGPGQLTEQYF.